The 17 T cell receptor beta chains presented below share a single source sample, sequenced in a study of blood T cell repertoires in COVID-19. Data came from immunoSEQ multiplex PCR; TCRdb stores just in-frame clones and leaves some out. There are roughly 160,000 clones in the sample; about 74% occur only once, and less than 3% lies in the top ten. Sample: peripheral blood. These receptors were obtained from a woman older than 75 with acute or convalescent COVID-19.

The chain uses TRBV12-3 or TRBV12-4 and TRBJ1-1; D unresolved. The CDR3 runs 11 residues. The V and J ends lost 6 bases and 2 bases respectively, with 4 bases between them. CDR3 sequence: CASSPNTEAFF. The CDR3 region has the DNA TGTGCCAGCAGCCCTAACACTGAAGCTTTCTTT.

This chain's CDR3 is CASSGEWSGGGEKLFF. CDR3 DNA sequence: TGTGCCAGCAGTGGCGAATGGAGCGGGGGCGGGGAAAAACTGTTTTTT. This chain joins TRBV27 and TRBJ1-4; D may be TRBD1 (6 bases). The CDR3 is made up of 16 amino acids. The V gene's germline CDR1 is MNHEY and CDR2 SMNVEV (reference sequence). V was trimmed by 5 bases and J by 8 bases, leaving 21 bases between them.

This chain uses TRBV30 with TRBJ2-7; possibly TRBD1 for D (6 bases). The CDR3 covers 11 residues. Germline assignment: CDR1 GTSNPN and CDR2 SVGIG (reference sequence). The V gene lost 5 bases and the J gene lost 2 bases, with 7 bases spanning the gap. The CDR3 DNA sequence: TGTGCCTGGGGACAGACCTACGAGCAGTACTTC. Amino acids: CAWGQTYEQYF.

The chain combines TRBV27 with TRBJ2-7; TRBD1 agrees at 7 bases. This CDR3 has 13 amino acids. Germline trimming cut 4 bases from V and 9 bases from J; bases unmatched to any gene: 9. CDR1 and CDR2 (germline): MNHEY, SMNVEV (reference sequence). The DNA of the CDR3 is TGTGCCAGCAGTTCGACAGGGCAAGGAGGGCAGTACTTC. Translated: CASSSTGQGGQYF.

V usage is TRBV9 and J usage is TRBJ2-6; no firm D call. CDR3 length: 14 amino acids. V dropped 2 bases and J dropped 0 bases, with 3 bases sitting between them. Germline V CDR1 and CDR2: SGDLS, YYNGEE. The DNA for the CDR3 is TGTGCCAGCAGCGTCAACTCTGGGGCCAACGTCCTGACTTTC. Its translation: CASSVNSGANVLTF.

The chain combines TRBV5-1 with TRBJ1-1, with D perhaps TRBD1 (5 bases). The germline V gene encodes CDR1 SGHRS and CDR2 YFSETQ. The CDR3 is 14 residues long. With 0 bases removed from V and 6 bases from J, the gap between germline ends came to 12 bases. Written as DNA, the CDR3 is TGCGCCAGCAGCTTGGATGGGGGGATACCTGAAGCTTTCTTT. This translates into CASSLDGGIPEAFF.

This clone appeared once. The chain joins TRBV6-5 to TRBJ1-6, with D tentatively TRBD1 (6 bases). From germline, CDR1 is MNHEY and CDR2 SVGAGI. V was cut by 0 bases and J by 9 bases, with 12 bases left in between. This CDR3 has 15 residues. The DNA of the CDR3 is TGTGCCAGCAGTTACTCCGGGACATTGGGTTCACCCCTCCACTTT. This encodes CASSYSGTLGSPLHF.

The chain has TRBV4-1 and TRBJ2-2, with TRBD2 identical over 10 bases. Germline V gives CDR1 MGHRA, CDR2 YSYEKL. The CDR3 loop spans 17 amino acids. The ends lost 1 base at V and 6 bases at J; junction bases unmatched: 8. DNA for the CDR3: TGCGCCAGCAGCCAAGTTGTGGGGCTAGCGGGAGCCGGGGAGCTGTTTTTT. Its translation: CASSQVVGLAGAGELFF.

V usage is TRBV2 and J usage is TRBJ2-7, with 8 bases that match TRBD2. With 7 bases clipped from V and 1 base from J, the junction kept 6 bases outside the gene matches. Germline CDR1 reads SNHLY; CDR2 reads FYNNEI. This CDR3 is 14 amino acids long. The CDR3 bases are TGTGCCAGCACCGAGACTAGCGTTTCCTACGAGCAGTACTTC. Its translation: CASTETSVSYEQYF.

This clone turned up a few times. This chain uses TRBV5-1 with TRBJ1-4; 9 nucleotides agree with TRBD1. With 3 bases clipped from V and 8 bases from J, the junction kept 8 bases outside the gene matches. From germline, CDR1 is SGHRS and CDR2 YFSETQ. This CDR3 region has 15 residues. The CDR3 is CASSSTGGDHEKLFF. The CDR3 coding sequence is TGCGCCAGCAGCTCGACAGGGGGGGATCACGAAAAACTGTTTTTT.

The chain joins TRBV6-1 to TRBJ1-5; no clear D. V was trimmed by 1 base and J by 2 bases, leaving 9 bases between them. Germline CDR1 and CDR2: MNHNS and SASEGT. The CDR3 loop spans 15 amino acids. CDR3 residues: CASSEVAPGNQPQHF. DNA for the CDR3: TGTGCCAGCAGTGAAGTAGCCCCGGGCAATCAGCCCCAGCATTTT.

J is TRBJ2-1 and V is TRBV3-1 (or the pseudogene TRBV3-2), with D tentatively TRBD2 (5 bases). The ends were cut back, 4 bases at V and 4 bases at J, with 14 bases in the middle. This CDR3 has 15 residues. Germline-derived CDR1 and CDR2 are LGHDT and YNNKEL (reference sequence). The CDR3 DNA follows: TGTGCCAGCAGCCTCCCTGGGAGATTTTACAATGAGCAGTTCTTC. Its protein product is CASSLPGRFYNEQFF.

The chain is built from TRBV5-6 and TRBJ2-3; D is perhaps TRBD2 (6 bases). The V gene lost 4 bases and the J gene lost 5 bases, with 17 bases spanning the gap. Germline V gene lookup returns CDR1 SGHDT and CDR2 YYEEEE. The CDR3 has 15 amino acids. CDR3 sequence (DNA): TGTGCCAGCAGCCCGCGGACTACCTCTGGAGATACGCAGTATTTT. Translated, it gives CASSPRTTSGDTQYF. Drawing the rest from reference TRBV5-6 and TRBJ2-3, the complete variable domain is DAGVTQSPTHLIKTRGQQVTLRCSPKSGHDTVSWYQQALGQGPQFIFQYYEEEERQRGNFPDRFSGHQFPNYSSELNVNALLLGDSALYLCASSPRTTSGDTQYFGPGTRLTVL.

This chain's CDR3 is CASTGTGLYGYTF. The CDR3 DNA reads as TGTGCCAGCACCGGGACAGGCCTATATGGCTACACCTTC. The chain has TRBV28 and TRBJ1-2; 8 bases align to TRBD1. The CDR3 covers 13 residues. The germline gives CDR1 MDHEN, CDR2 SYDVKM. V dropped 7 bases and J dropped 5; count of bases not matched to a gene: 6.

The sample holds a few counts of this clone. The chain has TRBV18 and TRBJ2-5, with D unresolved. The V gene lost 6 bases and the J gene lost 5 bases, with 10 bases spanning the gap. Germline CDR1 KGHSH, CDR2 LQKENI. The CDR3 covers 12 residues. In nucleotides, the CDR3 is TGTGCCAGCTCCCCCACCGGGGAGACCCAGTACTTC. This translates into CASSPTGETQYF.

V is TRBV2 and J is TRBJ1-6; weak D call: TRBD1 (5 bases). CDR3 length equals 15 residues. V was pared by 4 bases and J by 8 bases, with 15 bases between. CDR1 and CDR2 from the germline V gene are SNHLY and FYNNEI. CDR3 nucleotide sequence: TGTGCCAGCAGTGTGGACGGCCGGGGGGATTCACCCCTCCACTTT. Encoded protein: CASSVDGRGDSPLHF. The variable domain in full, with the rest retrieved from reference TRBV2 and TRBJ1-6, is EPEVTQTPSHQVTQMGQEVILRCVPISNHLYFYWYRQILGQKVEFLVSFYNNEISEKSEIFDDQFSVERPDGSNFTLKIRSTKLEDSAMYFCASSVDGRGDSPLHFGNGTRLTVT.

The rearrangement joins TRBV7-3 to TRBJ2-5, with 9 bases aligning to TRBD2. Trimming cost V 5 bases and J 1 base; bases outside gene matches: 2. The CDR3 is made up of 14 amino acids. The germline CDR1 and CDR2 sequences are SGHTA and FQGTGA. Written as DNA, the CDR3 is TGTGCCAGCAGCCCAGCGGGGGGCCAAGAGACCCAGTACTTC. Its protein is CASSPAGGQETQYF.